This T cell receptor (beta chain) is drawn from a study of CD8 T cells in ankylosing spondylitis. General observations from the study: From matched ankylosing spondylitis synovial fluid, disease-linked clones were reportedly recovered at significantly enriched levels. Disease-associated clonotypes exhibited CD8+ identity and were relatively infrequent in peripheral blood. A TCR beta motif of under 10 highly homologous variants appeared characteristic of ankylosing spondylitis blood. Certain motif variants had earlier appeared in reactive arthritis synovial fluid and blood.

This clonotype occurred many times. Its target is unknown. Each CDR3 protein is one row after TCRdb ran MiXCR on the 5' RACE reads. Of approximately 220,000 distinct CDR3 sequences in the sample, roughly a tenth were seen once. This clonotype originated in a male donor with ankylosing spondylitis or in good health (not recorded which). The sequenced sample consisted of blood, either unsorted or a sorted T cell fraction (not recorded which).

In DNA, the CDR3 is TGTGCCAGCAGCGTAGGACTAGCGGTAACCTACGAGCAGTACTTC. It translates to CASSVGLAVTYEQYF. The chain uses TRBV9 and TRBJ2-7, with 9 bases matching TRBD2. This CDR3 contains 15 residues. The trim removed 0 bases at V and 2 bases at J, leaving 3 bases unmatched. The germline V gene has CDR1 SGDLS and CDR2 YYNGEE.